The clone carrying this T cell receptor beta chain was observed a few times. Its specificity is not known. The sample belongs to a study of cytomegalovirus exposure and HLA in healthy donors. V was cut by 5 bases and J by 3 bases, with 8 bases left in between. The CDR3 sequence is 13 residues long. From germline, CDR1 is SGHTA and CDR2 FQGNSA. Study-wide results and caveats: Clonal expansion was found to be greater in HLA-associated TCR beta chains than in equally common others in a later analysis. According to the study, 180 or so TCR beta chains were cytomegalovirus-associated.

Primers: 60 Vbeta forward and 13 Jbeta reverse. In the source study's methods: Unique TCR beta chains numbered about 79 million in a later analysis, with around 12 million shared. Profiling relied on immunoSEQ multiplex PCR, and the TCRdb table lists in-frame clones only, not all of them. D and trimming come from the DNA, and the V and J calls and clone size come from that table. This sample carries over 100,000 clones, about 79% of them seen once, and the ten largest clones take 5% to 6.5%. Specimen: PBMCs. This clonotype was obtained from a man aged 55 to 70 in good health and CMV-seropositive. The rearrangement uses TRBV7-2 and TRBJ1-5, with a tentative D call TRBD1 (5 bases). The CDR3 sequence is CASSLGLNQPQHF. Written as DNA, the CDR3 is TGTGCCAGCAGCCTGGGACTCAATCAGCCCCAGCATTTT.